These 5 T cell receptor beta chains came from one sample sequenced in a study of blood T cell repertoires in COVID-19. Generated by immunoSEQ multiplex PCR, the TCRdb table keeps only in-frame clones and is missing some. The sample has around 72,000 clones, around 82% seen once. The sequenced sample was peripheral blood. The origin of the receptors is a woman between 55 and 75 years old with acute or convalescent COVID-19.

A few counts support this clone. The V and J genes are TRBV4-1 and TRBJ2-7, with D perhaps matching TRBD2 (6 bases). The CDR3 spans 16 residues. CDR1 and CDR2 from the germline V gene are MGHRA and YSYEKL. V lost 1 base and J lost 0, with 13 bases in between. The CDR3 reads CASSQVLGLSSYEQYF. CDR3 in DNA: TGCGCCAGCAGCCAAGTTTTGGGACTTTCCTCCTACGAGCAGTACTTC.

V usage is TRBV6-6 and J usage is TRBJ1-2, with D tentatively TRBD1 (6 bases). The CDR3 totals 15 residues. Germline CDR1 MNHNY, CDR2 SVGAGI (reference sequence). Trimming pared 5 bases from V and 2 bases from J, leaving 15 bases between. CDR3 in DNA: TGTGCCAGCAGTCCTCCTCTAGGACAGAACTATGGCTACACCTTC. Its protein is CASSPPLGQNYGYTF.

The rearrangement uses TRBV3-1 (or the pseudogene TRBV3-2) and TRBJ1-2; D perhaps matches TRBD1 (5 bases). Deletions cut 4 bases from V and 8 bases from J, with 14 bases between. This CDR3 spans 13 amino acids. CDR1 and CDR2 from the germline V gene are LGHDT and YNNKEL (reference sequence). Here the CDR3 DNA reads TGTGCCAGCAGCCTTATCGGGGGGGTCGGCTACACCTTC. Amino acids: CASSLIGGVGYTF.

This chain uses TRBV12-3 or TRBV12-4 with TRBJ1-3; D perhaps matches TRBD1 (5 bases). The CDR3 is 13 amino acids. Trimming removed 3 bases from V and 3 bases from J, with 6 bases in between. Here the CDR3 reads CASSFTGGNTIYF. CDR3 nucleotide sequence: TGTGCCAGCAGTTTTACAGGTGGAAACACCATATATTTT.

This sequence joins TRBV10-1 and TRBJ2-2; 7 bases match TRBD1. Losses at the gene ends were 9 bases for V and 2 bases for J; bases not matched to a gene: 9. The CDR3 is made up of 15 amino acids. The germline gives CDR1 WNHNN, CDR2 SYGVQD (reference sequence). This CDR3 is CARNLGTVNTGELFF. Here the CDR3 DNA reads TGCGCCAGAAATCTAGGGACAGTTAACACCGGGGAGCTGTTTTTT.